This TCR beta chain comes out of a study of T cell repertoires in cytomegalovirus infection. Study-wide context: It can be stated that public TCR beta signatures indicated CMV infection as well as a matching HLA type.

A few counts support this clonotype. Its antigen remains unknown. The germline gives CDR1 MNHEY, CDR2 SMNVEV (reference sequence). The CDR3 spans 14 residues. V gave up 3 bases and J gave up 2 bases; unmatched junction bases: 3. TCRdb re-called the reads through MiXCR, storing one row per CDR3 protein. The sample comprises 80,000 to 90,000 distinct CDR3 sequences, under 55% of which are singletons, and over 85% rests with the top ten. Material: CD8+ T cells from cultured PBMCs, obtained from culture after CMV antigen stimulation. The chain couples TRBV27 to TRBJ1-2; 7 nucleotides line up with TRBD1. This sequence originates from a human donor in good health (CMV status not recorded). Some clones in this sample may be carry-over from other donors' samples. CDR3 bases: TGTGCCAGCAGTTTGCAGGGGGGAAACTATGGCTACACCTTC. It is translated as CASSLQGGNYGYTF.